A single sample gave rise to the 22 T cell receptor beta chains below, sequenced in a study of cytomegalovirus exposure and HLA in healthy donors. Data came from immunoSEQ multiplex PCR; TCRdb stores just in-frame clones and leaves some out. The repertoire consists of 95,000 to 150,000 clones, with over 65% occurring once and the leading ten covering about 2%. The sequencing input was PBMCs. These receptors were collected from a woman in her thirties in good health and CMV-seronegative.

The gene calls are TRBV14 and TRBJ2-7, with unresolved D. CDR3 length: 13 amino acids. Trimming took off 6 bases at V and 7 bases at J, with 16 bases between the two ends. Germline CDR1 SGHDN, CDR2 FVKESK. The CDR3 here is CASSSRWSREQYF. The CDR3 nucleotides are TGTGCCAGCAGTTCTAGGTGGTCTCGGGAGCAGTACTTC.

There are a few counts of this clone. This chain links TRBV5-1 with TRBJ1-6, with D uncertain. The CDR3 loop spans 16 amino acids. V lost 3 bases and J lost 6, with 16 bases in between. CDR1 is SGHRS and CDR2 is YFSETQ in the germline V gene. The CDR3 DNA reads TGCGCCAGCAGCTATGGCCGGGGTCGACTTAATTCACCCCTCCACTTT. It encodes CASSYGRGRLNSPLHF.

The gene calls are TRBV28 and TRBJ1-2, with 10 bases that match TRBD1. The junction had 14 bases not matched to a gene; V was cut back by 6 bases and J by 4 bases. The CDR3 is made up of 17 amino acids. Germline values: CDR1 MDHEN, CDR2 SYDVKM. This CDR3 is CASRNRQGAGSRYGYTF. The DNA for the CDR3 is TGTGCCAGCAGAAACCGACAGGGGGCAGGATCGCGCTATGGCTACACCTTC.

V and J are TRBV25-1 and TRBJ1-4, with 8 bases that match TRBD1. The CDR3 consists of 16 residues. Germline-derived CDR1 and CDR2 are MGHDK and SYGVNS. Trimming removed 5 bases from V and 7 bases from J; junction bases left unmatched: 12. The CDR3 loop reads CASSNLQGARSEKLFF. CDR3 bases: TGTGCCAGCAGTAATCTCCAGGGGGCGAGAAGTGAAAAACTGTTTTTT.

V usage is TRBV6-1 and J usage is TRBJ1-4; D not resolved. The V gene lost 8 bases and the J gene lost 7 bases, with 17 bases spanning the gap. CDR3 length: 14 amino acids. CDR1 is MNHNS, CDR2 SASEGT, per germline. The CDR3 region has the DNA TGTGCCAGCGGCCCCGGAGGGTTAGGTGAAAAACTGTTTTTT. Translation: CASGPGGLGEKLFF.

The rearrangement uses TRBV28 and TRBJ1-2; tentatively, D is TRBD1 (6 bases). Trimming stripped 2 bases from V and 6 bases from J, with 13 bases between. CDR3 length: 14 amino acids. From germline, CDR1 is MDHEN and CDR2 SYDVKM. CDR3 nucleotide sequence: TGTGCCAGCAGTTTACGAACAGGGCACGATGGCTACACCTTC. Translating gives CASSLRTGHDGYTF.

This rearrangement joins TRBV9 to TRBJ2-5; D might be TRBD2 (6 bases). Germline-derived CDR1 and CDR2 are SGDLS and YYNGEE. CDR3 length: 14 residues. Between the trimmed V and J ends, which lost 2 bases and 5 bases, there was a span of 13 bases. CDR3 DNA: TGTGCCAGCAGCGTCGGCGGCGGGGCGGAGACCCAGTACTTC. It specifies CASSVGGGAETQYF.

This clone was counted between two and nine times. This chain links TRBV7-2 with TRBJ1-2; tentative D call: TRBD1 (6 bases). The V end was cut by 3 bases, the J end by 7 bases, with 9 bases between. The length of the CDR3 is 12 residues. Germline lookup yields CDR1 SGHTA and CDR2 FQGNSA. The CDR3 reads CASSLPTGGYTF. The CDR3 nucleotides are TGTGCCAGCAGCTTGCCGACAGGTGGCTACACCTTC.

The chain has TRBV30 and TRBJ1-4; 10 positions match TRBD1. The V and J ends lost 5 bases and 2 bases, in that order; junction bases with no gene match: 8. The CDR3 consists of 16 residues. Germline V gene sequence: CDR1 GTSNPN, CDR2 SVGIG (reference sequence). The CDR3: CAWGQGVMLTNEKLFF. The DNA for the CDR3 is TGTGCCTGGGGACAGGGGGTGATGTTGACTAATGAAAAACTGTTTTTT.

The rearrangement joins TRBV5-4 to TRBJ1-1; TRBD1 agrees at 7 bases. The germline V gene has CDR1 SGHNT and CDR2 YYREEE (reference sequence). J lost 4 bases, V lost 5 bases, and 5 bases had no gene match. This CDR3 has 13 amino acids. The CDR3 protein is CASRTGYTTEAFF. For the CDR3, the DNA is TGTGCCAGCAGGACAGGGTATACCACTGAAGCTTTCTTT.

V and J are TRBV6-6 and TRBJ2-1; tentatively, D is TRBD2 (6 bases). This CDR3 is built from 16 residues. Germline lookup yields CDR1 MNHNY and CDR2 SVGAGI (reference sequence). The germline V and J ends were trimmed by 7 bases and 4 bases, with 20 bases remaining between them. The CDR3: CASTREETSGYNEQFF. The CDR3 bases are TGTGCCAGCACCCGAGAAGAGACTAGTGGGTACAATGAGCAGTTCTTC.

The rearrangement joins TRBV6-9 to TRBJ1-2; the D gene is possibly TRBD1 (6 bases). The germline V gene has CDR1 MNHGY and CDR2 SVAAGI. Trimming took off 9 bases at V and 1 base at J, with 15 bases between the two ends. The CDR3 is made up of 14 amino acids. The CDR3 region is CASPRGRDNYGYTF. CDR3 nucleotide sequence: TGTGCCAGTCCCAGGGGAAGGGATAACTATGGCTACACCTTC.

This clone appeared once. The rearrangement uses TRBV19 and TRBJ1-6; 8 bases line up with TRBD1. The CDR3 extends over 14 amino acids. Trimming took 9 bases from V and 3 from J; bases not matched to a gene: 4. Germline CDR1 LNHDA, CDR2 SQIVND (reference sequence). The CDR3 DNA sequence: TGTGCCAGCGAACAGGGGGACTATAATTCACCCCTCCACTTT. It codes for CASEQGDYNSPLHF.

This clone has a single count. The V call is TRBV6-6, the J call TRBJ2-1; D might be TRBD1 (6 bases). V was clipped by 10 bases and J by 2 bases, with 15 bases between them. Looked up from germline, CDR1 is MNHNY and CDR2 is SVGAGI (reference sequence). The CDR3 consists of 14 residues. DNA for the CDR3: TGTGCCACTAGTCCCAGGGGAACCTACAATGAGCAGTTCTTC. Translated: CATSPRGTYNEQFF.

The rearrangement uses TRBV25-1 and TRBJ2-5; a weak D match, TRBD1 (6 bases). The germline gives CDR1 MGHDK, CDR2 SYGVNS. The CDR3 runs 15 residues. Trimming cost V 6 bases and J 5 bases, with 19 bases left between them. CDR3 region: CASRAGLRGWETQYF. As DNA, the CDR3 is TGTGCCAGCAGGGCCGGACTGAGGGGGTGGGAGACCCAGTACTTC.

The chain combines TRBV7-2 with TRBJ2-1; 11 nucleotides match TRBD1. V was clipped by 1 base and J by 8 bases; unmatched bases: 4. This CDR3 has 15 residues. CDR1 is SGHTA, CDR2 FQGNSA, per germline. The chain's CDR3 is CASSLDGTGGDEQFF. Here the CDR3 DNA reads TGTGCCAGCAGCTTAGATGGGACAGGGGGGGATGAGCAGTTCTTC. The whole variable domain, filled in from reference TRBV7-2 and TRBJ2-1, reads GAGVSQSPSNKVTEKGKDVELRCDPISGHTALYWYRQSLGQGLEFLIYFQGNSAPDKSGLPSDRFSAERTGGSVSTLTIQRTQQEDSAVYLCASSLDGTGGDEQFFGPGTRLTVL.

This chain uses TRBV2 with TRBJ1-2; possible D gene TRBD1, 5 bases. Looked up from germline, CDR1 is SNHLY and CDR2 is FYNNEI. CDR3 size: 14 residues. Trimming took 7 bases from V and 3 from J, leaving 15 bases between them. The CDR3 sequence: CASKVWEGDYGYTF. CDR3 DNA sequence: TGTGCCAGCAAAGTATGGGAAGGGGACTATGGCTACACCTTC.

This clone was picked up one time. The rearrangement joins TRBV18 to TRBJ1-6; D not resolved. V dropped 1 base and J dropped 8 bases, with 9 bases sitting between them. From germline, CDR1 is KGHSH and CDR2 LQKENI. The CDR3 sequence is 14 residues long. CDR3 DNA: TGTGCCAGCTCACCACGGGTGCAGGATTCACCCCTCCACTTT. It encodes CASSPRVQDSPLHF.

This chain links TRBV9 with TRBJ2-5; 10 nucleotides agree with TRBD2. Germline V gives CDR1 SGDLS, CDR2 YYNGEE. This CDR3 is 16 amino acids long. With V trimmed by 1 base and J by 3 bases, 6 bases remained unmatched. The CDR3 loop reads CASSVRLAGEKETQYF. CDR3 nucleotide sequence: TGTGCCAGCAGCGTAAGGCTAGCGGGGGAGAAAGAGACCCAGTACTTC.

The gene calls are TRBV7-2 and TRBJ1-2; no firm D call. The germline V gene has CDR1 SGHTA and CDR2 FQGNSA. Deletions cut 5 bases from V and 8 bases from J, with 12 bases between. The CDR3 runs to 12 residues. The CDR3 sequence: CASSLLLKGYTF. CDR3 in DNA: TGTGCCAGCAGCCTACTGCTAAAGGGCTACACCTTC.

V usage is TRBV9 and J usage is TRBJ2-7; 10 nucleotides line up with TRBD1. Per the germline V gene, CDR1 is SGDLS and CDR2 is YYNGEE. V lost 4 bases and J lost 3; bases outside the gene matches: 4. This CDR3 has 14 residues. The CDR3 coding sequence is TGTGCCAGCAGCCCGGGACAGGGGAACTACGAGCAGTACTTC. Translating it yields CASSPGQGNYEQYF.

V gene TRBV11-2 combines with J gene TRBJ1-6; TRBD1 matches at 7 bases. In germline, CDR1 is SGHAT, CDR2 FQNNGV. With 5 bases clipped from V and 10 bases from J, the junction kept 11 bases outside the gene matches. CDR3 length: 15 residues. The DNA for the CDR3 is TGTGCCAGCAGCCCGTTCGGGCAGGGGGAATCACCCCTCCACTTT. Its translation: CASSPFGQGESPLHF.